What follows are 20 T cell receptor beta chains derived from one specimen sequenced in a study of T cell clonotyping in hematopoietic cell transplantation. Assay used: immunoSEQ multiplex PCR; TCRdb lists only in-frame clones, some missing. The sample shows around 5,200 clones, roughly 70% of them seen only once. The sequences come from PBMCs, collected 180 days after allogeneic stem cell transplant. The source is a male patient in his fifties who had an allogeneic stem cell transplant from an unrelated donor, so the T cells may come from the graft donor. Some clones in this sample may be carry-over from other donors' samples.

The chain links TRBV6-1 to TRBJ2-4; 8 bases are a match to TRBD2. There are 14 residues in the CDR3. The germline CDR1 and CDR2 sequences are MNHNS and SASEGT. V gave up 4 bases and J gave up 9 bases; unmatched junction bases: 8. CDR3 loop: CASSGAERGSIQYF. DNA of the CDR3: TGTGCCAGCAGTGGCGCAGAGCGGGGGAGCATTCAGTACTTC.

This clone was counted only a few times. V is TRBV10-3 and J is TRBJ2-7; D not resolved. Trimming cost V 6 bases and J 3 bases, with 12 bases left between them. This CDR3 contains 13 residues. In germline, CDR1 is ENHRY, CDR2 SYGVKD. The CDR3, as DNA: TGTGCCATCAGCGGGCAAGGAAGCTACGAGCAGTACTTC. Amino acid sequence: CAISGQGSYEQYF.

This clone was observed a few times. CDR3 in amino acids: CASTGQGSEKLFF. CDR3 in DNA: TGTGCCAGCACCGGACAGGGGTCTGAAAAACTGTTTTTT. The V call is TRBV18, the J call TRBJ1-4, with 9 bases that match TRBD1. V dropped 8 bases and J dropped 7; count of bases not matched to a gene: 5. The germline CDR1 and CDR2 sequences are KGHSH and LQKENI. The CDR3 length is 13 residues.

The chain has TRBV28 and TRBJ1-2; D unclear. V was trimmed by 5 bases and J by 4 bases, leaving 11 bases between them. This CDR3 has 13 residues. CDR1 is MDHEN and CDR2 is SYDVKM in the germline V gene. CDR3 region: CASSPYRIYGYTF. Written as DNA, the CDR3 is TGTGCCAGCAGTCCCTATAGGATCTATGGCTACACCTTC.

The rearrangement joins TRBV28 to TRBJ1-1, with D possibly TRBD1 on 5 matching bases. Germline CDR1 reads MDHEN; CDR2 reads SYDVKM. Deletions cut 6 bases from V and 4 bases from J, with 15 bases between. The CDR3 length is 14 residues. DNA for the CDR3: TGTGCCAGCAGCGGACACCCAGGAGGCACTGAAGCTTTCTTT. Protein sequence: CASSGHPGGTEAFF.

In its sample, this clone was seen once. V is TRBV20-1 and J is TRBJ2-7, with D uncertain. This CDR3 is built from 11 residues. In germline, CDR1 is DFQATT, CDR2 SNEGSKA (reference sequence). Deletions cut 3 bases from V and 4 bases from J, with 7 bases between. The chain's CDR3 is CSASGRYEQYF. The CDR3 bases are TGCAGTGCTAGCGGACGATACGAGCAGTACTTC.

The rearrangement uses TRBV7-9 and TRBJ2-1; D call uncertain. Germline V lookup: CDR1 SEHNR, CDR2 FQNEAQ (reference sequence). CDR3 length: 15 residues. Trimming pared 5 bases from V and 0 bases from J, leaving 11 bases between. CDR3: CASSQATFSYNEQFF. CDR3 bases: TGTGCCAGCAGCCAAGCGACGTTCTCCTACAATGAGCAGTTCTTC.

On this clone: Distinct nucleotide sequences in the sample also encode this CDR3. The chain has TRBV6-5 and TRBJ2-7; TRBD1 agrees at 9 bases. The CDR3 totals 14 residues. After removal of 5 bases from V and 4 bases from J, the junction contained 6 bases not matched to a gene. Germline V CDR1 and CDR2: MNHEY, SVGAGI. CDR3: CASSPGTGKYEQYF. In nucleotides, the CDR3 is TGTGCCAGCAGTCCCGGGACAGGGAAGTACGAGCAGTACTTC.

The chain combines TRBV5-5 with TRBJ1-2, with D hard to call. The CDR3 has 15 residues. The germline V gene encodes CDR1 SGHKS and CDR2 YYEKEE (reference sequence). Trimming left V 4 bases short and J 5 bases short, with 18 bases between. The CDR3 region is CASSPPYLSGYGYTF. DNA for the CDR3: TGTGCCAGCAGCCCGCCTTACCTCTCGGGTTATGGCTACACCTTC.

The chain employs TRBV23-1 and TRBJ2-7, with D hard to call. TRBV23-1 is an ORF for which the function is uncertain. The CDR3 is 12 amino acids. V was shortened by 0 bases and J by 2 bases, with 2 bases between the two germline ends. This chain's CDR3 is CASSQSAYEQYF. Here the CDR3 DNA reads TGCGCCAGCAGTCAATCGGCCTACGAGCAGTACTTC.

The gene calls are TRBV11-3 and TRBJ2-7; either TRBD1 or TRBD2 may fit D (6 bases each). Trimming cost V 7 bases and J 2 bases, with 24 bases left between them. Germline assignment: CDR1 SGHNT and CDR2 YENEEA. This CDR3 comprises 17 residues. CDR3 protein: CASTTTEGGKGAYEQYF. The CDR3 region has the DNA TGTGCCAGCACAACTACAGAAGGGGGGAAAGGGGCCTACGAGCAGTACTTC.

This clone was observed once. The J gene is TRBJ1-1, the V gene TRBV25-1; 7 bases line up with TRBD1. The CDR3 contains 14 residues. The germline CDR1 and CDR2 sequences are MGHDK and SYGVNS. The junction had 6 bases not matched to a gene; V was cut back by 3 bases and J by 5 bases. The CDR3 here is CASSDIQGLTEAFF. DNA of the CDR3: TGTGCCAGCAGTGATATACAGGGGCTTACTGAAGCTTTCTTT.

V and J are TRBV30 and TRBJ2-5; possibly TRBD1 for D (6 bases). Trimming removed 8 bases at V and 5 bases at J, with 12 bases between. The CDR3 sequence is 11 residues long. Germline CDR1 reads GTSNPN; CDR2 reads SVGIG (reference sequence). CDR3 in amino acids: CAQTDRETQYF. CDR3 nucleotide sequence: TGTGCCCAGACAGACAGGGAGACCCAGTACTTC.

This clone was detected once. The DNA for the CDR3 is TGTGCCAGCAGTTTTGGAAGGGGGTATGGCTACACCTTC. Translated: CASSFGRGYGYTF. This chain joins TRBV28 and TRBJ1-2; perhaps TRBD1 as D (6 bases). This CDR3 comprises 13 residues. Trimming pared 3 bases from V and 5 bases from J, leaving 10 bases between. Germline values: CDR1 MDHEN, CDR2 SYDVKM.

By share of the sample, this clone is medium-sized (0.01 to 0.1%). This sequence joins TRBV27 and TRBJ2-7, with 8 bases aligning to TRBD1. Looked up from germline, CDR1 is MNHEY and CDR2 is SMNVEV (reference sequence). This CDR3 spans 14 amino acids. After removal of 4 bases from V and 9 bases from J, the junction contained 11 bases not matched to a gene. CDR3 loop: CASSSIQGAVWQYF. The CDR3 nucleotides are TGTGCCAGCAGTTCCATTCAGGGGGCAGTTTGGCAGTACTTC.

This clone has only a few counts. The chain has TRBV6-5 and TRBJ1-1; D uncertain. Trimming shortened V by 4 bases and J by 0 bases, and 6 bases separated the two germline ends. The germline V gene has CDR1 MNHEY and CDR2 SVGAGI. This CDR3 has 13 amino acids. CDR3 bases: TGTGCCAGCAGTTCCCCTTTGAACACTGAAGCTTTCTTT. Its translation is CASSSPLNTEAFF.

The count of this clone is one. This sequence joins TRBV28 and TRBJ1-1; no reliable D call. V lost 7 bases to trimming and J lost 0 bases, with 3 bases between them. The germline gives CDR1 MDHEN, CDR2 SYDVKM. The CDR3 loop spans 11 amino acids. CDR3 bases: TGTGCCAGCACCATGAACACTGAAGCTTTCTTT. It translates to CASTMNTEAFF.

The chain has TRBV18 and TRBJ1-5; D is undetermined. Between the trimmed V and J ends, which lost 6 bases and 0 bases, there was a span of 15 bases. CDR1 and CDR2 (germline): KGHSH, LQKENI. The CDR3 contains 16 residues. The CDR3 DNA reads as TGTGCCAGCTCGAACCAAGAGCTTGATAGCAATCAGCCCCAGCATTTT. This codes for CASSNQELDSNQPQHF.

This clone was detected only a few times. The chain uses TRBV7-2 and TRBJ2-7, with D hard to call. The V end lost 2 bases, the J end lost 3 bases, and 11 bases lay between the germline ends. The CDR3 is 14 residues long. The germline gives CDR1 SGHTA, CDR2 FQGNSA. CDR3 residues: CASSLIGTLYEQYF. The DNA of the CDR3 is TGTGCCAGCAGCTTAATTGGCACCCTCTACGAGCAGTACTTC.

The chain couples TRBV5-1 to TRBJ2-3; 12 bases are shared with TRBD2. V shed 4 bases and J 6 bases; nucleotides not matched to a gene: 3. This CDR3 is built from 14 residues. CDR1 is SGHRS and CDR2 is YFSETQ in the germline V gene. CDR3 sequence (DNA): TGCGCCAGCAGCACCGGGACTAGCGGGGATACGCAGTATTTT. Translation: CASSTGTSGDTQYF.